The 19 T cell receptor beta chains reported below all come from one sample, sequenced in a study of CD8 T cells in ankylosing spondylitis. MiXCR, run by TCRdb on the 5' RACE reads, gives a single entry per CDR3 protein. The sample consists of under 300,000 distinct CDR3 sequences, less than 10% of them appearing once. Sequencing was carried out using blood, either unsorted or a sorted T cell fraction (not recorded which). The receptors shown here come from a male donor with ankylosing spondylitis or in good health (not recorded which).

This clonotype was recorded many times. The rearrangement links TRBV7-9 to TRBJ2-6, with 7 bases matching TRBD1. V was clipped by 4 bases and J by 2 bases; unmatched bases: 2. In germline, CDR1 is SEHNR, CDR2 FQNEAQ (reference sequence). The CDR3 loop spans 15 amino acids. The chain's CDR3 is CASSSTGAGANVLTF. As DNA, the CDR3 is TGTGCCAGCAGCTCCACAGGGGCTGGGGCCAACGTCCTGACTTTC. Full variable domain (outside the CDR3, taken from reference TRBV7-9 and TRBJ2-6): DTGVSQNPRHKITKRGQNVTFRCDPISEHNRLYWYRQTLGQGPEFLTYFQNEAQLEKSRLLSDRFSAERPKGSFSTLEIQRTEQGDSAMYLCASSSTGAGANVLTFGAGSRLTVL.

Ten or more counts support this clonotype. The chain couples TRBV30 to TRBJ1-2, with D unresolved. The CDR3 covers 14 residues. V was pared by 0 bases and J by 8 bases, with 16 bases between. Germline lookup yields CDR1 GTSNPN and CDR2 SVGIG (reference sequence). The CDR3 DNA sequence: TGTGCCTGGAGTGTATCGACACGTCTGAGGGGCTACACCTTC. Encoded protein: CAWSVSTRLRGYTF.

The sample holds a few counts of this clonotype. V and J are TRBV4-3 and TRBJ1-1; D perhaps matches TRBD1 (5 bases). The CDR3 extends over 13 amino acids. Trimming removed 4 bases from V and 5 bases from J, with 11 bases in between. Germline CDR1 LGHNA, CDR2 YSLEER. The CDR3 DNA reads TGCGCCAGCAGCCTCGAGGGGCGGACTGAAGCTTTCTTT. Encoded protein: CASSLEGRTEAFF.

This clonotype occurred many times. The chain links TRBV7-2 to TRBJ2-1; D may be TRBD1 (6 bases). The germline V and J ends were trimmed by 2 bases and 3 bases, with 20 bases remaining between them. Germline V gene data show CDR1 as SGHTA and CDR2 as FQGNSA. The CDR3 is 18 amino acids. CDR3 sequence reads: CASSLRSSGQPFYNEQFF. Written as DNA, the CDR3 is TGTGCCAGCAGCTTACGCTCCTCGGGACAACCCTTCTACAATGAGCAGTTCTTC. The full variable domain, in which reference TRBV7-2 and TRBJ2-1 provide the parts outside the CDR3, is GAGVSQSPSNKVTEKGKDVELRCDPISGHTALYWYRQSLGQGLEFLIYFQGNSAPDKSGLPSDRFSAERTGGSVSTLTIQRTQQEDSAVYLCASSLRSSGQPFYNEQFFGPGTRLTVL.

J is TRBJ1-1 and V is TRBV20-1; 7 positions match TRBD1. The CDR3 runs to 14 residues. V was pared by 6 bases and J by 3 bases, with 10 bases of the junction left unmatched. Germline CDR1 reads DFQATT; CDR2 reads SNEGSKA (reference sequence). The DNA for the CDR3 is TGCAGTGCGAGCGAGGGGGCGGCCGACACTGAAGCTTTCTTT. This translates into CSASEGAADTEAFF.

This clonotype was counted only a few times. CDR3 amino acids: CASSPTGGGYTF. The CDR3 bases are TGTGCCAGCAGCCCCACAGGGGGCGGCTACACCTTC. V is TRBV9 and J is TRBJ1-2; 9 bases fit TRBD1. The germline V gene encodes CDR1 SGDLS and CDR2 YYNGEE. V lost 4 bases and J lost 8; bases outside the gene matches: 3. This CDR3 spans 12 amino acids.

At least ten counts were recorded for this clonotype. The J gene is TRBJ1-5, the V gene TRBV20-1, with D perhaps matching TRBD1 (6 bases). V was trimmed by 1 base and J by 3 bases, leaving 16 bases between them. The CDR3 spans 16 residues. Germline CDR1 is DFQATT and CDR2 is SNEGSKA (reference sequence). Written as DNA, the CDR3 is TGCAGTGCTAGAGTGCCGGGGGCTAATGACAATCAGCCCCAGCATTTT. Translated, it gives CSARVPGANDNQPQHF.

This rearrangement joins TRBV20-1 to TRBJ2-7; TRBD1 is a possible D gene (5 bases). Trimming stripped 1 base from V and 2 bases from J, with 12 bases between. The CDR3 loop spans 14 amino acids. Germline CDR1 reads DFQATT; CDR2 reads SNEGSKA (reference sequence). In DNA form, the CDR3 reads TGCAGTGCTAGAGTTACGGAGACAGCCTACGAGCAGTACTTC. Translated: CSARVTETAYEQYF.

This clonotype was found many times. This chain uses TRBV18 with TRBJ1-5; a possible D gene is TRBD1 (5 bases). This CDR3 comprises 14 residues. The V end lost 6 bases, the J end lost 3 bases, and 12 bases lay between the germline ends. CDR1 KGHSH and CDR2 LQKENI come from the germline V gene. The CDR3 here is CASSQDTFNQPQHF. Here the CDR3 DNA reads TGTGCCAGCTCTCAGGACACTTTCAATCAGCCCCAGCATTTT.

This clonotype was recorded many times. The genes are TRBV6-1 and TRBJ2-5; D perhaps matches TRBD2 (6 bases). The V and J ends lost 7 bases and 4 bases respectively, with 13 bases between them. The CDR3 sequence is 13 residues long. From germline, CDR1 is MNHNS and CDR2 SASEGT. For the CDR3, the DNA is TGTGCCAGCATGCGGACTATCCTAGAGACCCAGTACTTC. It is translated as CASMRTILETQYF.

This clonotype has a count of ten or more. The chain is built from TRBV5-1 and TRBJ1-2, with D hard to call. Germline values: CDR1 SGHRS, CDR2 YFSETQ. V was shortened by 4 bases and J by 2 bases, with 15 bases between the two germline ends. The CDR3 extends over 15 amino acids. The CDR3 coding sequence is TGCGCCAGCAGCCGAGCGGGAGGACCCAACTATGGCTACACCTTC. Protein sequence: CASSRAGGPNYGYTF.

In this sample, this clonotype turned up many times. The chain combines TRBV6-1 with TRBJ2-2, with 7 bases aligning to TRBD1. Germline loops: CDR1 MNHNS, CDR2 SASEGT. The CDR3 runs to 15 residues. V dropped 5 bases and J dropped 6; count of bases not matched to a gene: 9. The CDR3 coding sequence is TGTGCCAGCAGTAGGACAGGCCATATTGCCGGGGAGCTGTTTTTT. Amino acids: CASSRTGHIAGELFF.

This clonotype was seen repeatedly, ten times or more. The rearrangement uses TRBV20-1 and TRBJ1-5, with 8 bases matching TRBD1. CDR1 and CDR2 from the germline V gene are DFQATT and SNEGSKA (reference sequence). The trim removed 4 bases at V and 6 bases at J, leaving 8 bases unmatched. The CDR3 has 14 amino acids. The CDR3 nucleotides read TGCAGTGCTAAGGGGACAGGTGGGTCTCAGCCCCAGCATTTT. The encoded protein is CSAKGTGGSQPQHF.

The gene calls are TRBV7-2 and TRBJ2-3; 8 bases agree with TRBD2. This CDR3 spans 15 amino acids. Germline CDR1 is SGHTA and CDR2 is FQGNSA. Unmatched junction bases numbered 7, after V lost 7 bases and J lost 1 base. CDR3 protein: CASISRREGTDTQYF. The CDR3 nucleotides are TGTGCCAGCATCTCCCGGCGGGAGGGCACAGATACGCAGTATTTT.

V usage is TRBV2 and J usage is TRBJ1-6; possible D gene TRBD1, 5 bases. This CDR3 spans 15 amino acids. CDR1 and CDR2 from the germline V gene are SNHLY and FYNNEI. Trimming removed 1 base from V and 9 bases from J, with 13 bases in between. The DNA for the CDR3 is TGTGCCAGCAGTGAAGGGGCAGGGAGGGGTTCACCCCTCCACTTT. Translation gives CASSEGAGRGSPLHF.

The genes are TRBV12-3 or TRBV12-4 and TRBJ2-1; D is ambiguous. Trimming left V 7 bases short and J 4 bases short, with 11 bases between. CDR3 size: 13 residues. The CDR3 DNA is TGTGCCAGCATTCTGACTGTATACAATGAGCAGTTCTTC. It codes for CASILTVYNEQFF.

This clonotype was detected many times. The CDR3 DNA follows: TGTGCCAGCAGCGTAGACGATCGGACAGGGGACGGCTACACCTTC. It translates to CASSVDDRTGDGYTF. The chain joins TRBV9 to TRBJ1-2; 9 positions agree with TRBD1. Germline values: CDR1 SGDLS, CDR2 YYNGEE. The V gene end was trimmed by 0 bases and the J gene end by 8 bases; junction bases not matched to a gene: 8. The CDR3 extends over 15 amino acids.

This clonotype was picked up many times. For the CDR3, the DNA is TGCGCCAGCAGCTTGGCCAGAGGGTTCACAGATACGCAGTATTTT. Its protein is CASSLARGFTDTQYF. V usage is TRBV5-1 and J usage is TRBJ2-3; D might be TRBD2 (5 bases). V lost 0 bases and J 2 bases, leaving 10 bases between the germline ends. The CDR3 loop spans 15 amino acids. From germline, CDR1 is SGHRS and CDR2 YFSETQ.

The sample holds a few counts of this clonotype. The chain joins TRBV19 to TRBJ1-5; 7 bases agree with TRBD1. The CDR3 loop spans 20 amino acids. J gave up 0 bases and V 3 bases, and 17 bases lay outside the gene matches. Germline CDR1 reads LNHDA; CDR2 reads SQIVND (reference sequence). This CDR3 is CASSMRGHISRGSSNQPQHF. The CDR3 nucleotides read TGTGCCAGTAGTATGAGGGGGCATATCTCAAGAGGTTCTAGCAATCAGCCCCAGCATTTT.